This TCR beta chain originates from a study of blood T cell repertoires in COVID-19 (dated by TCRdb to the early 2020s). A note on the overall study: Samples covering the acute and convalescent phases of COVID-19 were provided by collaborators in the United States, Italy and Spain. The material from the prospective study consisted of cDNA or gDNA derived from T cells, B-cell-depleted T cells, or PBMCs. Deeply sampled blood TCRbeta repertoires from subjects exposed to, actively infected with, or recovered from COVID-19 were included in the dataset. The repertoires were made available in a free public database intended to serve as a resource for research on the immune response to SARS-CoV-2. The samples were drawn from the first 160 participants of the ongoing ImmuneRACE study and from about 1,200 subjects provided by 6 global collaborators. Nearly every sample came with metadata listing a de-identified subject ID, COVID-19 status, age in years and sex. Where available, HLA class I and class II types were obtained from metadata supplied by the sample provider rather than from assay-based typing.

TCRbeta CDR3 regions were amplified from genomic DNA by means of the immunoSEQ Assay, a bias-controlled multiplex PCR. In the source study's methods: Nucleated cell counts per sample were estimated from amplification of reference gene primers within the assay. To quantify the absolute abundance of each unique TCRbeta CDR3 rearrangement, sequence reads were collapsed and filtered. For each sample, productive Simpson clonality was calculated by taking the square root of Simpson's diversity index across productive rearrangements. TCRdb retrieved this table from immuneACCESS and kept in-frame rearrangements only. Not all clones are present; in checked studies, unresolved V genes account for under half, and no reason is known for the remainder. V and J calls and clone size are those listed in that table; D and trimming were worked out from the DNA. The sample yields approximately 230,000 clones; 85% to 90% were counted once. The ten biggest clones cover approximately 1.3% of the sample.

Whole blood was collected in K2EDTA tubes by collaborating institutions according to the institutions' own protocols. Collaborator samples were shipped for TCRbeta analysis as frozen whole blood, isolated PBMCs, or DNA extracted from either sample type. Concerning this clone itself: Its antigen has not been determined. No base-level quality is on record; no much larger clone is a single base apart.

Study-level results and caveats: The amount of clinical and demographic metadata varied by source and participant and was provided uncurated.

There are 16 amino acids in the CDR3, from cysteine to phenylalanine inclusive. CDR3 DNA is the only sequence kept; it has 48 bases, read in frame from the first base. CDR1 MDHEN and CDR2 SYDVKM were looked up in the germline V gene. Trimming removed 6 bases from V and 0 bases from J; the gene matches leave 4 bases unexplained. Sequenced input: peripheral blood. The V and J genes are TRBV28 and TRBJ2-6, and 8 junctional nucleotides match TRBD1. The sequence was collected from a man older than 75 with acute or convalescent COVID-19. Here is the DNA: TGTGCCAGCAGGGGACAGGTTTCCTCTGGGGCCAACGTCCTGACTTTC. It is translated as CASRGQVSSGANVLTF.